This is a list of T cell receptor beta chains from one sample in a study of CD8 T cells in Susac syndrome. TCRdb re-called the immunoSEQ multiplex PCR reads with MiXCR, one entry per CDR3 protein. The table includes approximately 160,000 distinct CDR3 sequences, roughly 95% detected once. Sequencing used CD4+ T cells from PBMCs. These receptors were obtained from a human donor in good health. Each CDR3 is given with its conserved first and last residue. A D gene is named only where the DNA matches it firmly. The size of a clone is reported for some rows only, either as once, few or many, or as a class for expanded clones.

v_gene,j_gene,abundance,d_gene,CDR3nt,CDR3aa
TRBV5-1,TRBJ2-3,-,-,TGCGCCAGCAGCTTGTTTGGGGGAGATACGCAGTATTTT,CASSLFGGDTQYF
TRBV12-3/TRBV12-4,TRBJ2-1,-,-,TGTGCCAGCAGTTTAAGGGACGGGCACAATGAGCAGTTCTTC,CASSLRDGHNEQFF
TRBV5-6,TRBJ1-5,-,-,TGTGCCAGCAGCATATCAGGGGTCCACAATCAGCCCCAGCATTTT,CASSISGVHNQPQHF
TRBV5-1,TRBJ2-4,-,-,TGCGCCAGCAGCTTGACTTCAATAGCCAAAAACATTCAGTACTTC,CASSLTSIAKNIQYF
TRBV29-1,TRBJ1-2,-,TRBD1,TGCAGCGGCGGACAGGGGGAATTTAGTGGCTACACCTTC,CSGGQGEFSGYTF
TRBV6-2/TRBV6-3,TRBJ1-1,-,-,TGTGCCAGCAGTTACGGGGACAAGTCGAACACTGAAGCTTTCTTT,CASSYGDKSNTEAFF
TRBV19,TRBJ1-2,-,-,TGTGCCAGTAGTGACAGGTTGAACTATGGCTACACCTTC,CASSDRLNYGYTF
TRBV2,TRBJ2-3,-,-,TGTGCCAGCAGAAGGACTACCGCAAGTACGCAGTATTTT,CASRRTTASTQYF
TRBV4-2,TRBJ1-3,-,-,TGTGCCAGCAGCCAAGAGACAGGTGGAAACACCATATATTTT,CASSQETGGNTIYF
TRBV4-1,TRBJ2-5,-,-,TGCGCCAGCAGCCGTCCGGAAGAGACCCAGTACTTC,CASSRPEETQYF
TRBV2,TRBJ1-2,-,TRBD1,TGTGCCAGCAGAAACAGGGGCCGGGGATTCACCTATGGCTACACCTTC,CASRNRGRGFTYGYTF
TRBV23-1,TRBJ1-5,-,-,TGCGCCAGCACTCCCCCCCGAGCAGGAGAATATAGCAATCAGCCCCAGCATTTT,CASTPPRAGEYSNQPQHF
TRBV30,TRBJ2-3,-,TRBD2,TGTGCCTGGGTCCTAGCGGGGGGGCATAATACGCAGTATTTT,CAWVLAGGHNTQYF
TRBV4-2,TRBJ2-3,-,-,TGTGCCAGCAGCCAAACCCACCTAGCCCAAGCGCAGTATTTT,CASSQTHLAQAQYF
TRBV7-9,TRBJ2-3,few,-,TGTGCCAGCAGCCCCGGACAATCAGATACGCAGTATTTT,CASSPGQSDTQYF
TRBV3-1,TRBJ1-2,-,TRBD1,TGTGCCAGCAGCCAACGACAGGGCGGTGAGGGCTACACCTTC,CASSQRQGGEGYTF
TRBV9,TRBJ1-2,-,-,TGTGCCAGCAGCGTAGGTCATGGGACTGGCTATGGCTACACCTTC,CASSVGHGTGYGYTF
TRBV29-1,TRBJ1-1,-,-,TGCAGCGGGTTCCCCATGAACACTGAAGCTTTCTTT,CSGFPMNTEAFF
TRBV18,TRBJ1-5,-,-,TGTGCCAGCTCACCGAGTAGGGGCAATCAGCCCCAGCATTTT,CASSPSRGNQPQHF
TRBV14,TRBJ1-2,-,-,TGTGCCAGCAGCCAAGCGGGGGCAGAAGGAAATGGCTACACCTTC,CASSQAGAEGNGYTF
TRBV27,TRBJ1-3,-,-,TGTAAGACGGTCTCTGGAAACACCATATATTTT,CKTVSGNTIYF
TRBV15,TRBJ1-5,-,-,TGTGCCACCAGCAGAGATTACCGGGGAAATCAGCCCCAGCATTTT,CATSRDYRGNQPQHF
TRBV3-1,TRBJ2-6,-,-,TGTGCCAGCAGTGCCCCGGGACAATGGAACTCTGGGGCCAACGTCCTGACTTTC,CASSAPGQWNSGANVLTF
TRBV2,TRBJ2-7,-,-,TGTGCCAGCAGTGACAGGGGCGGGGAGCAGTACTTC,CASSDRGGEQYF
TRBV20-1,TRBJ1-1,-,-,TGCAGTGCTAGCAGAGAAATGGACACTGAAGCTTTCTTT,CSASREMDTEAFF
TRBV13,TRBJ1-4,-,TRBD1,TGTGCCAGCAGCCGATCCGGGACAGCTAATGAAAAACTGTTTTTT,CASSRSGTANEKLFF
TRBV5-1,TRBJ2-5,few,TRBD2,TGTGCCAGCAGCTTAGCGGGGGGTCAAGAGACCCAGTACTTC,CASSLAGGQETQYF
TRBV12-3/TRBV12-4,TRBJ1-5,-,TRBD1,TGTGCCAGCAGTGGACAGGGCGTCCGCAATCAGCCCCAGCATTTT,CASSGQGVRNQPQHF
TRBV2,TRBJ2-1,-,-,TGTGCCAGCAGAGGATCGGGACCTGAGCAGTTCTTC,CASRGSGPEQFF
TRBV29-1,TRBJ2-3,-,TRBD2,TGCAGCGTTGACAGGAGTAGCGGGGGGCGTGGAACGCAGTATTTT,CSVDRSSGGRGTQYF
TRBV5-1,TRBJ2-2,-,-,TGCGCCAGCAGCTTGGCCTTAAGGCACACCGGGGAGCTGTTTTTT,CASSLALRHTGELFF